This T cell receptor beta chain was sequenced for a study of T cells in Graves' hyperthyroidism and ophthalmopathy. Study-level points and caveats: Model-based prediction identified ophthalmopathy a median about 6 months prior to its onset. Ophthalmopathy and stable hyperthyroidism were told apart by a 13 V-J model. Peripheral blood also featured most of the thyroid clonotypes expanded above 0.001.

What was amplified from RNA transcripts were TCR beta CDR3 regions. Primed by the HTBI set, a first-round RT-PCR was run on the TCR CDR3. In TCRdb, the multiplex PCR reads were re-called with MiXCR into one record per CDR3 protein. The sample comprises 250,000 to 350,000 distinct CDR3 sequences, about a sixth of which are singletons, and around 61% rests with the top ten. As to this clonotype: Its cognate antigen is unknown.

CDR3 length: 12 amino acids. CDR1 MNHEY and CDR2 SMNVEV come from the germline V gene (reference sequence). Trimming removed 8 bases at V and 4 bases at J, with 11 bases between. Exclusion criteria comprised uncontrolled infection, other autoimmune disease, pregnancy or lactation. The gene calls are TRBV27 and TRBJ2-5; unclear D gene. The receptor comes from a woman in her fifties or sixties with Graves' ophthalmopathy. Sequenced sample: blood. CDR3 sequence: CASGRKAETQYF. In DNA, the CDR3 is TGTGCCAGCGGGCGGAAAGCAGAGACCCAGTACTTC.